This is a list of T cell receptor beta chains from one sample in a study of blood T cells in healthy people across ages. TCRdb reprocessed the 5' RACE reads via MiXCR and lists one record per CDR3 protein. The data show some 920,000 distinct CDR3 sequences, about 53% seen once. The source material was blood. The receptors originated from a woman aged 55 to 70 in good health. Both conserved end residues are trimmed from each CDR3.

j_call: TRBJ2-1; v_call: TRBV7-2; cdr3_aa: ASSSIRGSYAEQF
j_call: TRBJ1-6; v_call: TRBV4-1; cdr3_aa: ASSQGPVRVRRAPPH
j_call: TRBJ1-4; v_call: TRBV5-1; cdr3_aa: ASSSSGEANEKLF
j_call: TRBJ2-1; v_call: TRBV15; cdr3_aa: ATSTLAGGNYSEQF
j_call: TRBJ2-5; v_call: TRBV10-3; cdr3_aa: ATGQETQY
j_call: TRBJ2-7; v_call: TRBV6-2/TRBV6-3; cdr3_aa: ASSLEQY
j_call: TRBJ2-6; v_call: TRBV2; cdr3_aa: ASSESRAGANVLT
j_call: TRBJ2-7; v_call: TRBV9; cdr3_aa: ASSQRLAGDEQY
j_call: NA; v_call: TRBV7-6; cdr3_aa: ASSLAAGRRNLDIQY
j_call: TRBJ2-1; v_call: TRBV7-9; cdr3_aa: ASSLYAGSSNEQF
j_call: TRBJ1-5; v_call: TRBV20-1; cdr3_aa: SVGARFTTSNQPQH
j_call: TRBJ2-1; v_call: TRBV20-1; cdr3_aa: SATYRRGLYNGQF
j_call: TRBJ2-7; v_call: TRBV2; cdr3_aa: ASSEALRGLMDQGHYEQY
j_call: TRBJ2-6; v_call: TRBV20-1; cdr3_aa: SARAYSGANVLT
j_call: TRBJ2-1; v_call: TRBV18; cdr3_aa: ASSPQDRFHEQF
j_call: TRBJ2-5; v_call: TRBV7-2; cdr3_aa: ASSSRGQETQY
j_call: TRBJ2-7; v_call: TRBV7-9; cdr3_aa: ASSFEGQGTGEQY
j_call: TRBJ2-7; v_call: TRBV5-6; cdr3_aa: ASNAGTGIPYEQY
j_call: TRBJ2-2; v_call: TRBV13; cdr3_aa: ASMALNTGELF
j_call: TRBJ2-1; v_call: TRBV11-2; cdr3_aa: ASSLDRGYTYNEQF
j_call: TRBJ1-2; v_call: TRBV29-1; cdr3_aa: GAAVYYGYT
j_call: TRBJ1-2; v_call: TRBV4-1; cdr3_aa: ASSQGYRARYT
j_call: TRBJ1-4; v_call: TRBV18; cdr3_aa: ASSPAEDWGLF
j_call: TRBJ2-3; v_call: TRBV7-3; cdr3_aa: ASSLDTGYYFQY
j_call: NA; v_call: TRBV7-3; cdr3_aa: ASSFRIGGEQY
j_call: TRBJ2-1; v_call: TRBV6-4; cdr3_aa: ASSLDRGSEQF
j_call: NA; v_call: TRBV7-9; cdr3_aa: ASSNRDGFSYEQY
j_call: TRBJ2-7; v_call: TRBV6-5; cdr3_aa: ASSYSHYYEQY
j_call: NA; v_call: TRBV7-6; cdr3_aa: ASSPRAGTVRTYEQY
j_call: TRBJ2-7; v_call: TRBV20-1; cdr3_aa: SVSLSGGTYEQY
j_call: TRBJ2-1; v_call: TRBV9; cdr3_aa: ASSVASGRGGTRYNEQF
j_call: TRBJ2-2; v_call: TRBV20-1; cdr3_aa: SARPKQGQGGELF
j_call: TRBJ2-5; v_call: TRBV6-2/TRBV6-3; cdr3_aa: ASSYGPEPQETQY
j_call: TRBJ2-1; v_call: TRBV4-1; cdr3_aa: ASSQPGTGHNEQF
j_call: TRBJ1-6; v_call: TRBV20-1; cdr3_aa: SATPSYNSPLH
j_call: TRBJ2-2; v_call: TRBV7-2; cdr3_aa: ASSLNWNIGELF
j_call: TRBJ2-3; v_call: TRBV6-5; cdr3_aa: ASRSGTGSVDTQY
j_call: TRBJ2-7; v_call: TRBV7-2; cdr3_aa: ASSLESQSYEQY
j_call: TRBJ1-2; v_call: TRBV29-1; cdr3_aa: SAEGDSYGYT
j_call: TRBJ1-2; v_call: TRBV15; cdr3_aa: ATSRPDGSGYGYT
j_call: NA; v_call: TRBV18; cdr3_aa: ASSPAAGQGAEQY
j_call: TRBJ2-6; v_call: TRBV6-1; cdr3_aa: ASSPQGRGRANVLT
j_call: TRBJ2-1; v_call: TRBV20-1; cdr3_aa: SARDDLPRQF
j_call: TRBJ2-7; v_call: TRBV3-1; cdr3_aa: ASSQEADTSYEQY
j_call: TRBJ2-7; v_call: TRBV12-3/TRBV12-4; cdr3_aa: ASSSGTGGSEQY
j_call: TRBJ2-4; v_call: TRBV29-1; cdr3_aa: SVELQGWNIQY
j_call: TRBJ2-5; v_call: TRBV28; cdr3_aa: AARRGPAYNEQY
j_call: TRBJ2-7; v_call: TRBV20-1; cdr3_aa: SARGAGGGYEQY